The 28 T cell receptor beta chains below were found in one sample sequenced in a study of CD8+ T cells in alopecia areata. Treatment reported: oral pan-JAK inhibitor, 5-10 mg twice daily. Extraction and reverse transcription of RNA yielded cDNA as the sequencing template. Profiling relied on immunoSEQ multiplex PCR, and the TCRdb table lists in-frame clones only, not all of them. The sample carries some 200,000 clones, under 60% recorded once. The sample was CD4+ T cells sorted from blood, taken at week 4, from a patient treated with tofacitinib. The receptors come from a human donor with alopecia areata.

The chain joins TRBV5-1 to TRBJ2-3; 10 bases align to TRBD2. The CDR3 runs to 15 residues. Trimming took 7 bases from V and 2 from J; bases not matched to a gene: 7. CDR1 is SGHRS and CDR2 is YFSETQ in the germline V gene. The CDR3 loop reads CASLRSGGSTDTQYF. The CDR3 DNA reads TGCGCCAGCCTACGTAGCGGGGGGTCCACAGATACGCAGTATTTT.

This clone has just a few counts. The J gene is TRBJ1-1, the V gene TRBV11-2; TRBD1 might be the D (6 bases). The CDR3 sequence is 12 residues long. V was pared by 3 bases and J by 7 bases, with 9 bases between. Per the germline V gene, CDR1 is SGHAT and CDR2 is FQNNGV. CDR3 region: CASSLNRDEAFF. As DNA, the CDR3 is TGTGCCAGCAGCTTGAACAGGGATGAAGCTTTCTTT.

This sequence joins TRBV2 and TRBJ2-3, with 9 bases lining up with TRBD2. After removal of 7 bases from V and 0 bases from J, the junction contained 5 bases not matched to a gene. The length of the CDR3 is 15 residues. Germline loops: CDR1 SNHLY, CDR2 FYNNEI. CDR3 sequence reads: CASILAGQSTDTQYF. DNA for the CDR3: TGTGCCAGCATCCTAGCGGGGCAAAGCACAGATACGCAGTATTTT.

The genes are TRBV29-1 and TRBJ2-1; D is perhaps TRBD2 (6 bases). V lost 5 bases, J lost 10 bases, and 15 bases lay in between. The CDR3 is 12 amino acids. CDR1 and CDR2 from the germline V gene are SQVTM and ANQGSEA. The CDR3 loop is CSVKTSPGEQFF. The CDR3 DNA reads TGCAGCGTTAAAACTAGCCCGGGGGAGCAGTTCTTC.

The chain carries TRBV5-1 and TRBJ2-2; no definite D call. The CDR3 is 12 amino acids. V dropped 2 bases and J dropped 8 bases, with 7 bases sitting between them. Germline V gene sequence: CDR1 SGHRS, CDR2 YFSETQ. CDR3 nucleotide sequence: TGCGCCAGCAGCTTCCAAGATGGGGAGCTGTTTTTT. It translates to CASSFQDGELFF.

The J gene is TRBJ1-6, the V gene TRBV27, with D unclear. This CDR3 spans 15 amino acids. V shed 2 bases and J shed 0 bases, with 5 bases lying between them. In germline, CDR1 is MNHEY, CDR2 SMNVEV (reference sequence). The CDR3 loop reads CASSLMGSYNSPLHF. The CDR3 nucleotides read TGTGCCAGCAGTTTAATGGGCTCCTATAATTCACCCCTCCACTTT.

The CDR3 sequence is CASRRTPSNQPQHF. Written as DNA, the CDR3 is TGTGCCAGCAGACGAACCCCTAGCAATCAGCCCCAGCATTTT. The chain has TRBV2 and TRBJ1-5; D is unresolved. The ends were cut back, 6 bases at V and 0 bases at J, with 9 bases in the middle. The CDR3 runs to 14 residues. Looked up from germline, CDR1 is SNHLY and CDR2 is FYNNEI.

This clone was recorded a few times. V is TRBV4-1 and J is TRBJ1-1, with a tentative D call TRBD1 (5 bases). The V end lost 0 bases, the J end lost 4 bases, and 12 bases lay between the germline ends. Germline V gene sequence: CDR1 MGHRA, CDR2 YSYEKL. This CDR3 has 15 residues. CDR3 bases: TGCGCCAGCAGCCAAGATCACAACCAGGGCACTGAAGCTTTCTTT. Amino acid sequence: CASSQDHNQGTEAFF.

In this sample, this clone turned up a few times. V is TRBV5-4 and J is TRBJ2-1, with 11 bases fitting TRBD1. Trimming at V came to 5 bases and at J to 9 bases, leaving 13 bases not matched to a gene. CDR1 is SGHNT, CDR2 YYREEE, per germline (reference sequence). The CDR3 loop spans 16 amino acids. CDR3 sequence (DNA): TGTGCCAGCAGTCCGATGAGGACAGGGGGCGAGGGTGAGCAGTTCTTC. The encoded protein is CASSPMRTGGEGEQFF.

This clone was seen a few times. V and J are TRBV29-1 and TRBJ2-5; unclear D gene. CDR3 length: 13 residues. The V end was cut by 4 bases, the J end by 1 base, with 10 bases between. The germline CDR1 and CDR2 sequences are SQVTM and ANQGSEA. This CDR3 is CSVARAPQETQYF. CDR3 in DNA: TGCAGCGTTGCAAGGGCACCCCAAGAGACCCAGTACTTC.

This clone has a handful of counts. This chain joins TRBV4-3 and TRBJ2-3, with D perhaps TRBD1 or TRBD2 (5 bases each). Germline values: CDR1 LGHNA, CDR2 YSLEER. The V end was cut by 8 bases, the J end by 3 bases, with 15 bases between. The CDR3 loop spans 14 amino acids. The CDR3 reads CASGTGTLTDTQYF. CDR3 coding DNA: TGCGCCAGCGGGACCGGGACCCTAACAGATACGCAGTATTTT.

This clone was counted only a few times. V usage is TRBV29-1 and J usage is TRBJ2-1; D not certain. Per the germline V gene, CDR1 is SQVTM and CDR2 is ANQGSEA. V lost 8 bases, J lost 2 bases, and 7 bases lay in between. There are 11 residues in the CDR3. This CDR3 is CSSQTYNEQFF. CDR3 nucleotides: TGCAGCTCACAGACCTACAATGAGCAGTTCTTC.

V usage is TRBV9 and J usage is TRBJ2-1, with a possible D match to TRBD1 (5 bases). From germline, CDR1 is SGDLS and CDR2 YYNGEE. This CDR3 comprises 16 residues. V was clipped by 2 bases and J by 3 bases, with 15 bases between them. CDR3 coding DNA: TGTGCCAGCAGCGTCGCGTGGACACCGAACTACAATGAGCAGTTCTTC. This codes for CASSVAWTPNYNEQFF.

The chain recombines TRBV14 with TRBJ2-3; a possible D gene is TRBD1 (6 bases). Germline values: CDR1 SGHDN, CDR2 FVKESK. This CDR3 region has 13 residues. V dropped 9 bases and J dropped 4 bases, with 14 bases sitting between them. DNA for the CDR3: TGTGCCAGTTCCCAGGGGTGGTCAGATACGCAGTATTTT. As protein: CASSQGWSDTQYF.

The chain links TRBV5-1 to TRBJ2-1; 7 nucleotides align to TRBD1. The CDR3 length is 14 residues. The ends lost 2 bases at V and 7 bases at J; junction bases unmatched: 6. Germline loops: CDR1 SGHRS, CDR2 YFSETQ. CDR3 region: CASSFNRGPNEQFF. The CDR3 DNA reads TGCGCCAGCAGCTTCAACAGGGGACCGAATGAGCAGTTCTTC.

J is TRBJ2-7 and V is TRBV4-3; 9 bases match TRBD1. This CDR3 contains 17 residues. Trimming at V came to 3 bases and at J to 3 bases, leaving 12 bases not matched to a gene. Germline V gene lookup returns CDR1 LGHNA and CDR2 YSLEER. The CDR3: CASSHQDRDRVIYEQYF. The CDR3, as DNA: TGCGCCAGCAGCCACCAGGACAGGGACAGGGTTATCTACGAGCAGTACTTC.

In this sample, this clone turned up once. CDR3 sequence: CSVHPRGGNYGYTF. CDR3 sequence (DNA): TGCAGCGTGCACCCCCGGGGCGGGAACTATGGCTACACCTTC. This chain connects TRBV29-1 to TRBJ1-2, with TRBD1 as a possible D gene (5 bases). Germline V gene lookup returns CDR1 SQVTM and CDR2 ANQGSEA. V lost 6 bases and J lost 2, with 16 bases in between. This CDR3 has 14 residues. Filled out from reference TRBV29-1 and TRBJ1-2, the complete variable domain reads SAVISQKPSRDICQRGTSLTIQCQVDSQVTMMFWYRQQPGQSLTLIATANQGSEATYESGFVIDKFPISRPNLTFSTLTVSNMSPEDSSIYLCSVHPRGGNYGYTFGSGTRLTVV.

V is TRBV27 and J is TRBJ2-7; D call uncertain. There are 11 residues in the CDR3. Looked up from germline, CDR1 is MNHEY and CDR2 is SMNVEV (reference sequence). Trimming removed 10 bases from V and 7 bases from J, with 14 bases in between. The CDR3 DNA is TGTGCCAACGCAAAACACGAGGAGCAGTACTTC. It specifies CANAKHEEQYF.

The V call is TRBV27, the J call TRBJ2-7; D is ambiguous. V lost 6 bases and J 2 bases, leaving 17 bases between the germline ends. CDR1 is MNHEY and CDR2 is SMNVEV in the germline V gene (reference sequence). CDR3 length: 15 amino acids. In nucleotides, the CDR3 is TGTGCCAGCAGCTCCTCCTATACACAGACCTACGAGCAGTACTTC. Translation gives CASSSSYTQTYEQYF.

This clone was counted between two and nine times. V gene TRBV5-4 combines with J gene TRBJ1-1, with 8 bases matching TRBD1. The CDR3 loop spans 13 amino acids. Germline CDR1 and CDR2: SGHNT and YYREEE (reference sequence). The V and J ends lost 5 bases and 3 bases, in that order; junction bases with no gene match: 3. The CDR3 coding sequence is TGTGCCAGCAGACAGGGGGTGGACACTGAAGCTTTCTTT. This encodes CASRQGVDTEAFF.

J is TRBJ2-5 and V is TRBV9; TRBD2 might be the D (5 bases). The length of the CDR3 is 14 residues. Deletions cut 2 bases from V and 4 bases from J, with 12 bases between. The germline V gene encodes CDR1 SGDLS and CDR2 YYNGEE. CDR3 in DNA: TGTGCCAGCAGCGTGGGAGTAAATCGAGAGACCCAGTACTTC. Its protein is CASSVGVNRETQYF. The variable domain in full, with the rest retrieved from reference TRBV9 and TRBJ2-5, is DSGVTQTPKHLITATGQRVTLRCSPRSGDLSVYWYQQSLDQGLQFLIQYYNGEERAKGNILERFSAQQFPDLHSELNLSSLELGDSALYFCASSVGVNRETQYFGPGTRLLVL.

The chain uses TRBV30 and TRBJ2-7; D possibly corresponds to TRBD2 (5 bases). This CDR3 spans 14 amino acids. The V gene lost 4 bases and the J gene lost 0 bases, with 13 bases spanning the gap. Germline V lookup: CDR1 GTSNPN, CDR2 SVGIG (reference sequence). CDR3 region: CAWTRTGFSYEQYF. The CDR3 DNA reads TGTGCCTGGACCAGGACGGGATTCTCCTACGAGCAGTACTTC.

In its sample, this clone was seen a few times. The rearrangement links TRBV29-1 to TRBJ1-4; TRBD1 might be the D (5 bases). V was trimmed by 8 bases and J by 11 bases, leaving 18 bases between them. Per the germline V gene, CDR1 is SQVTM and CDR2 is ANQGSEA. CDR3 length equals 12 residues. Written as DNA, the CDR3 is TGCAGCTCCCGGGACGCAAATTCGAAACTGTTTTTT. This encodes CSSRDANSKLFF.

The chain employs TRBV5-6 and TRBJ1-1; tentatively, D is TRBD1 (6 bases). Deletions cut 3 bases from V and 0 bases from J, with 15 bases between. CDR3 size: 16 residues. Germline lookup yields CDR1 SGHDT and CDR2 YYEEEE. The CDR3 DNA follows: TGTGCCAGCAGCTCGAGGGTGACAGGCGTGAACACTGAAGCTTTCTTT. It specifies CASSSRVTGVNTEAFF. The full variable domain, its missing parts supplied by reference TRBV5-6 and TRBJ1-1, is DAGVTQSPTHLIKTRGQQVTLRCSPKSGHDTVSWYQQALGQGPQFIFQYYEEEERQRGNFPDRFSGHQFPNYSSELNVNALLLGDSALYLCASSSRVTGVNTEAFFGQGTRLTVV.

The genes are TRBV14 and TRBJ1-2, with D unresolved. V was shortened by 2 bases and J by 7 bases, with 14 bases between the two germline ends. The CDR3 length is 14 residues. CDR1 and CDR2 (germline): SGHDN, FVKESK. CDR3 DNA sequence: TGTGCCAGCAGCCAATCGAGGCAGGCGGGTGGCTACACCTTC. Its translation: CASSQSRQAGGYTF.

This clone was observed a handful of times. The J gene is TRBJ2-3, the V gene TRBV27, with D tentatively TRBD1 (6 bases). The germline gives CDR1 MNHEY, CDR2 SMNVEV (reference sequence). The ends were cut back, 0 bases at V and 3 bases at J, with 10 bases in the middle. This CDR3 is built from 15 residues. CDR3 in amino acids: CASSLSRGSTDTQYF. The CDR3 nucleotides read TGTGCCAGCAGTTTATCGAGGGGGTCGACAGATACGCAGTATTTT.

The chain combines TRBV5-1 with TRBJ2-6; weak D call: TRBD1 (5 bases). The germline gives CDR1 SGHRS, CDR2 YFSETQ. Deletions cut 3 bases from V and 4 bases from J, with 14 bases between. The length of the CDR3 is 16 residues. In DNA form, the CDR3 reads TGCGCCAGCAGCTCTCCAGGGTCCCCGGGGGCCAACGTCCTGACTTTC. Translating gives CASSSPGSPGANVLTF. The entire variable domain, with the rest obtained from reference TRBV5-1 and TRBJ2-6, is as follows: KAGVTQTPRYLIKTRGQQVTLSCSPISGHRSVSWYQQTPGQGLQFLFEYFSETQRNKGNFPGRFSGRQFSNSRSEMNVSTLELGDSALYLCASSSPGSPGANVLTFGAGSRLTVL.

With regard to this clone: Within the sample, other DNA sequences also encode this same CDR3. The chain uses TRBV29-1 and TRBJ1-1, with D unresolved. The CDR3 consists of 12 residues. Trimming shortened V by 3 bases and J by 1 base, and 6 bases separated the two germline ends. Germline V lookup: CDR1 SQVTM, CDR2 ANQGSEA. This CDR3 is CSVDPGNTEAFF. DNA of the CDR3: TGCAGCGTTGATCCTGGGAACACTGAAGCTTTCTTT.